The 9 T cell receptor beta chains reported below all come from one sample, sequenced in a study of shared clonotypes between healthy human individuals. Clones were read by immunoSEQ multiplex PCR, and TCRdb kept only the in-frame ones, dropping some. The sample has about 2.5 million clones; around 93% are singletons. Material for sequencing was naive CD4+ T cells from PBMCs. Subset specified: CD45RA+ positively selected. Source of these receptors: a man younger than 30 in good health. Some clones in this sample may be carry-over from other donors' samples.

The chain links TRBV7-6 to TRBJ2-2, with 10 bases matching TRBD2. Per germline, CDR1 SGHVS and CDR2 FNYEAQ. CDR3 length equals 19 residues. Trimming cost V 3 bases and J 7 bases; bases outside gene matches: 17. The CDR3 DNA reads TGTGCCAGCAGCTTCCTTCTTAACCTAGCGGGAGTTGGGGACGGGGAGCTGTTTTTT. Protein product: CASSFLLNLAGVGDGELFF.

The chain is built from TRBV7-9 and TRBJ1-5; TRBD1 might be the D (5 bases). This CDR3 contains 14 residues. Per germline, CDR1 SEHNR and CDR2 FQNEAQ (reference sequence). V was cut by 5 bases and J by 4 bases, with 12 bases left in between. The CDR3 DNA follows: TGTGCCAGCAGCGGGCAGGGCGAAAATCAGCCCCAGCATTTT. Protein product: CASSGQGENQPQHF.

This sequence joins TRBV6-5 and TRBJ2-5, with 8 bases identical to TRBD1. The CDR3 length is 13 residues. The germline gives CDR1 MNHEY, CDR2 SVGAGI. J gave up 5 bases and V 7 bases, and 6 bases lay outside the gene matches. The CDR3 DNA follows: TGTGCCAGCAAACCAGGGGGCTCGGAGACCCAGTACTTC. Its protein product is CASKPGGSETQYF.

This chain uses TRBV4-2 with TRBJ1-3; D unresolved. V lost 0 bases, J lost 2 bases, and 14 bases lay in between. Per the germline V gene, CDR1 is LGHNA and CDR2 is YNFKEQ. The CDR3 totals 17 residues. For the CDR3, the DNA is TGTGCCAGCAGCCAAGATCTCGGCGGAGTGCCTGGAAACACCATATATTTT. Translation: CASSQDLGGVPGNTIYF.

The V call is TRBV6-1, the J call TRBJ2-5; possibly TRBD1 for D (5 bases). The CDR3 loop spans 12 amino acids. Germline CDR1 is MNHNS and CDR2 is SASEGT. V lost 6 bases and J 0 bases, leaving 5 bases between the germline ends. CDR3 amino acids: CASRTDQETQYF. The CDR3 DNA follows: TGTGCCAGCAGGACAGACCAAGAGACCCAGTACTTC.

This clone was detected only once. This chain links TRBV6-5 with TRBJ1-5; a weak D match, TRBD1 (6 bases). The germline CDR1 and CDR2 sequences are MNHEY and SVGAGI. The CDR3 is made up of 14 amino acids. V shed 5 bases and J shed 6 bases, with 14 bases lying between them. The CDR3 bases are TGTGCCAGCAGTATAAACAGGGCGGGTCAGCCCCAGCATTTT. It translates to CASSINRAGQPQHF.

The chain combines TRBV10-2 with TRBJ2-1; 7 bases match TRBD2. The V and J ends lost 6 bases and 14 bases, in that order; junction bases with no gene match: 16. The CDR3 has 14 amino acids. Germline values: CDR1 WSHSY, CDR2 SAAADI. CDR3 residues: CASRIVGDSGWEFF. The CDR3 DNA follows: TGCGCCAGCAGGATTGTTGGGGATAGCGGGTGGGAGTTCTTC.

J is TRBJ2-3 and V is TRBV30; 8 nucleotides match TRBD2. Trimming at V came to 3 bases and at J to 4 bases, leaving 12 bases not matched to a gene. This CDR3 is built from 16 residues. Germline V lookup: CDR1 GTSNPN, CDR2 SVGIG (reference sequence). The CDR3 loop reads CAWSAQGRGGSDTQYF. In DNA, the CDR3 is TGTGCCTGGAGCGCCCAGGGACGGGGGGGGTCAGATACGCAGTATTTT.

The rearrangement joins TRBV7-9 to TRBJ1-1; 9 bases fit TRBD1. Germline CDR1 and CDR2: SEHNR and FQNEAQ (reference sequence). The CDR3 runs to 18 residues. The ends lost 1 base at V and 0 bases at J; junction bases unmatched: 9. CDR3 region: CASSLGAGTGLVNTEAFF. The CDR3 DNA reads TGTGCCAGCAGCTTAGGGGCCGGGACAGGGCTGGTGAACACTGAAGCTTTCTTT.